Listed below are T cell receptor beta chains from one sample, sequenced in a study of cytomegalovirus exposure and HLA in healthy donors. Some clones are missing from TCRdb's copy, which holds only in-frame ones; the method was immunoSEQ multiplex PCR. The sample holds 90,000 to 100,000 clones, approximately 78% seen once. What was sequenced was PBMCs. The receptors shown here come from a man in his forties in good health and CMV-seronegative. The CDR3 runs from the conserved cysteine through the conserved F or W. A D gene is named only where the DNA matches it firmly. Rows give clone size only sometimes, using once, few, many, or a class for an expanded clone.

DNA | CDR3 | V | size | J | length | D
TGTGCCAGCAGCTTAATGGGGGGAACTAATGAAAAACTGTTTTTT | CASSLMGGTNEKLFF | TRBV13 | NA | TRBJ1-4 | 15 | NA
TGTGCCAGCAGCCAAGTCCAGGCCAGGGGGCAAGAGACCCAGTACTTC | CASSQVQARGQETQYF | TRBV14 | NA | TRBJ2-5 | 16 | TRBD1
TGTGCCAACTCTCAGGGGGCGAACACCGGGGAGCTGTTTTTT | CANSQGANTGELFF | TRBV7-2 | NA | TRBJ2-2 | 14 | TRBD1
TGTGCCAGCAGCCAAACAGGGATTAAAGAGACCCAGTACTTC | CASSQTGIKETQYF | TRBV9 | NA | TRBJ2-5 | 14 | NA
TGTGCCAGCAGTTTGGGGGACAGGGGAGAGTACGAGCAGTACTTC | CASSLGDRGEYEQYF | TRBV7-7 | NA | TRBJ2-7 | 15 | TRBD1
TGTGCCAGCCGGAGAGGGCAGGAGTATGGCTACACCTTC | CASRRGQEYGYTF | TRBV25-1 | NA | TRBJ1-2 | 13 | NA
TGTGCCAGCAGCTGGGACAGGGCTACTGAGACCCAGTACTTC | CASSWDRATETQYF | TRBV7-9 | NA | TRBJ2-5 | 14 | TRBD1
TGTGCCAGCAAAACCGACGGACAGGGCCCGTACAATGAGCAGTTCTTC | CASKTDGQGPYNEQFF | TRBV2 | NA | TRBJ2-1 | 16 | TRBD1
TGTGCCTTGGGACAGAGCAATCAGCCCCAGCATTTT | CALGQSNQPQHF | TRBV30 | NA | TRBJ1-5 | 12 | TRBD1
TGTGCCAGCAGTCTAAAACCCGCCCCCGGGGAGCTGTTTTTT | CASSLKPAPGELFF | TRBV2 | once | TRBJ2-2 | 14 | NA
TGTGCCAGCAGCTCCGGGACAGGGGTTCAGCCCCAGCATTTT | CASSSGTGVQPQHF | TRBV5-5 | NA | TRBJ1-5 | 14 | TRBD1
TGTGCCAGCAGCCATCGACTAGCCCCAGAGACCCAGTACTTC | CASSHRLAPETQYF | TRBV7-9 | NA | TRBJ2-5 | 14 | TRBD2
TGTGCCAGCTCACCACGAGTCGGGGAGCTGTTTTTT | CASSPRVGELFF | TRBV18 | few | TRBJ2-2 | 12 | NA
TGTGCCAGTAGCACCCGGGACAAACCTAGCAATCAGCCCCAGCATTTT | CASSTRDKPSNQPQHF | TRBV19 | NA | TRBJ1-5 | 16 | NA
TGTGCCAGCAGCCAAAGGGAGGCGGGAGAGACCCAGTACTTC | CASSQREAGETQYF | TRBV4-2 | NA | TRBJ2-5 | 14 | NA
TGTGCCAGCAGTTTATTTTGGGGCCGAAGCTCCTACGAGCAGTACTTC | CASSLFWGRSSYEQYF | TRBV27 | NA | TRBJ2-7 | 16 | NA
TGTGCCTGGAGTGTACCAGGGAGGGGATCAGGCACCGGGGAGCTGTTTTTT | CAWSVPGRGSGTGELFF | TRBV30 | few | TRBJ2-2 | 17 | TRBD2
TGTGCCAGTAGTATACTGAGCGGGAAATCCTACAATGAGCAGTTCTTC | CASSILSGKSYNEQFF | TRBV19 | NA | TRBJ2-1 | 16 | TRBD2
TGCGCCAGCAGTCAGGCAAAACCGGGACACCAAAACACAGATACGCAGTATTTT | CASSQAKPGHQNTDTQYF | TRBV23-1 | NA | TRBJ2-3 | 18 | NA
TGTGCCAGCAGTGATTGGCGGGGTGATTCACCCCTCCACTTT | CASSDWRGDSPLHF | TRBV6-5 | once | TRBJ1-6 | 14 | NA
TGTGCCAGCAGCTTAGGGTCAGGGGGGAACACCGGGGAGCTGTTTTTT | CASSLGSGGNTGELFF | TRBV11-2 | NA | TRBJ2-2 | 16 | TRBD1
TGTGCTAGTGGTTTGGTACATCAGCGGGGGTCTGGGGAGCTGTTTTTT | CASGLVHQRGSGELFF | TRBV12-5 | once | TRBJ2-2 | 16 | TRBD2
TGTGCCAGCAAACCACCTGGCTCAAGCTACGAGCAGTACTTC | CASKPPGSSYEQYF | TRBV28 | NA | TRBJ2-7 | 14 | NA